The clone carrying this TCR beta chain was observed a few times. The source of the sample is a study of cytomegalovirus exposure and HLA in healthy donors. 13 Jbeta primers and 60 Vbeta primers were used for the PCR. Only in-frame clones appear in the TCRdb table, and some are missing; sequencing was by immunoSEQ multiplex PCR. The top ten hold 4.4% of the sample, which has around 94,000 clones, roughly 73% seen once. Germline V gene data show CDR1 as MDHEN and CDR2 as SYDVKM. V shed 1 base and J shed 11 bases, with 11 bases lying between them. The CDR3 runs 12 residues. The sequence was collected from a male donor in good health and CMV-seropositive. The rearrangement links TRBV28 to TRBJ1-2; D is perhaps TRBD1 (5 bases). Sample: PBMCs. The CDR3 DNA is TGTGCCAGCAGTTTATTCCTCGGGGGTTACACCTTC. This encodes CASSLFLGGYTF.